The TCR beta chain under discussion was sequenced for a study of T cell repertoires in cytomegalovirus infection. Study-wide context: It can be stated that public TCR beta signatures indicated CMV infection as well as a matching HLA type.

This clonotype was observed a few times. Antigen specificity is unknown. TCRdb recomputed calls from the reads with MiXCR, one row per CDR3 protein. Of 400,000 or so distinct CDR3 sequences in the sample, around a sixth were seen once. Study observations and caveats: Carriage of CMV together with the relevant HLA was identifiable through cumulative public TCR beta family frequency. Ex vivo responses were dominated by HLA-C-restricted CMV-specific TCR beta clonotypes.

Trimming took off 0 bases at V and 4 bases at J, with 18 bases between the two ends. Germline V gene sequence: CDR1 DFQATT, CDR2 SNEGSKA (reference sequence). CDR3 length equals 16 residues. Material: PBMCs. The rearrangement joins TRBV20-1 to TRBJ1-1, with D possibly being TRBD1 (5 bases). The TCR was taken from a human donor in good health (CMV status not recorded). Some clones in this sample may be carry-over from other donors' samples. DNA of the CDR3: TGCAGTGCTAGAGACCATAATCTGGGGCAGGGCACTGAAGCTTTCTTT. Encoded protein: CSARDHNLGQGTEAFF.